The 23 T cell receptor beta chains given below trace back to one sample, sequenced in a study of metastatic and nonmetastatic thyroid tumors. Via MiXCR, TCRdb re-called the PCR reads. The sample carries about 13,000 clones, 33% recorded once. Treatment of any kind had been given to no patient before thyroid surgery. Sample: tumor tissue. All receptors come from a male donor with papillary thyroid cancer or a benign thyroid nodule (not recorded which). Some clones in this sample may be carry-over from other donors' samples.

This chain links TRBV7-6 with TRBJ2-1, with D tentatively TRBD1 (7 bases). This CDR3 has 17 amino acids. CDR1 and CDR2 (germline): SGHVS, FNYEAQ. The V gene lost 2 bases and the J gene lost 6 bases, with 20 bases spanning the gap. CDR3 DNA: TGTGCCAGCAGCTTATATTCAGGGGGGAGCCTTGGCAATGAGCAGTTCTTC. Translating it yields CASSLYSGGSLGNEQFF.

The gene calls are TRBV18 and TRBJ1-3; D call uncertain. Trimming took off 3 bases at V and 1 base at J, with 10 bases between the two ends. Germline assignment: CDR1 KGHSH and CDR2 LQKENI. The CDR3 loop spans 15 amino acids. In nucleotides, the CDR3 is TGTGCCAGCTCACCGAGTTTTGCTTCTGGAAACACCATATATTTT. It yields the protein CASSPSFASGNTIYF.

The chain has TRBV7-9 and TRBJ1-6; D is ambiguous. Germline CDR1 is SEHNR and CDR2 is FQNEAQ (reference sequence). The CDR3 runs to 14 residues. Trimming took 1 base from V and 10 from J, leaving 11 bases between them. The CDR3 here is CASSLDQDGSPLHF. The DNA of the CDR3 is TGTGCCAGCAGCTTAGACCAGGACGGCTCACCCCTCCACTTT.

The chain couples TRBV20-1 to TRBJ1-1; the match to TRBD1 covers 8 bases. V lost 6 bases and J lost 5; bases outside the gene matches: 5. This CDR3 has 12 amino acids. CDR1 is DFQATT and CDR2 is SNEGSKA in the germline V gene (reference sequence). DNA of the CDR3: TGCAGTGCGGACAGGGAGGGAACTGAAGCTTTCTTT. It yields the protein CSADREGTEAFF.

This clone was detected a few times. The V gene is TRBV7-8, the J gene TRBJ1-1; the match to TRBD1 covers 7 bases. The V gene end was trimmed by 5 bases and the J gene end by 4 bases; junction bases not matched to a gene: 7. The CDR3 contains 14 residues. Germline CDR1 and CDR2: SGHVS and FQNEAQ. The CDR3 loop reads CASSPGQVSTEAFF. CDR3 DNA: TGTGCCAGCAGCCCAGGACAGGTGTCCACTGAAGCTTTCTTT.

This clone was counted between two and nine times. This chain links TRBV11-2 with TRBJ1-6; 7 bases line up with TRBD1. The trim removed 1 base at V and 10 bases at J, leaving 4 bases unmatched. The CDR3 is 14 amino acids. The germline CDR1 and CDR2 sequences are SGHAT and FQNNGV. CDR3 sequence reads: CASSLGQGGSPLHF. The CDR3 DNA sequence: TGTGCCAGCAGCTTAGGACAGGGCGGGTCACCCCTCCACTTT. Together with reference TRBV11-2 and TRBJ1-6, the CDR3 gives the full variable domain: EAGVAQSPRYKIIEKRQSVAFWCNPISGHATLYWYQQILGQGPKLLIQFQNNGVVDDSQLPKDRFSAERLKGVDSTLKIQPAKLEDSAVYLCASSLGQGGSPLHFGNGTRLTVT.

This chain joins TRBV20-1 and TRBJ2-7; D is uncertain. This CDR3 is 12 amino acids long. V was pared by 6 bases and J by 4 bases, with 13 bases between. CDR1 is DFQATT and CDR2 is SNEGSKA in the germline V gene (reference sequence). The CDR3 here is CSAEELTYEQYF. Written as DNA, the CDR3 is TGCAGTGCCGAGGAACTGACGTACGAGCAGTACTTC.

The V gene is TRBV7-6, the J gene TRBJ1-1; 7 bases fit TRBD1. V shed 1 base and J 4 bases; nucleotides not matched to a gene: 9. CDR1 is SGHVS, CDR2 FNYEAQ, per germline. The CDR3 covers 16 residues. The CDR3 DNA sequence: TGTGCCAGCAGCTTAGAATCGGGTTCAGGGGGCACTGAAGCTTTCTTT. As protein: CASSLESGSGGTEAFF.

J is TRBJ2-6 and V is TRBV4-1; no clear D gene. Trimming pared 4 bases from V and 0 bases from J, leaving 16 bases between. Germline assignment: CDR1 MGHRA and CDR2 YSYEKL. There are 18 residues in the CDR3. CDR3 protein: CASSLWKTDPSGANVLTF. In DNA, the CDR3 is TGCGCCAGCAGCCTGTGGAAGACTGACCCCTCTGGGGCCAACGTCCTGACTTTC.

The genes are TRBV11-2 and TRBJ1-2; weak D call: TRBD1 (6 bases). Germline V gene data show CDR1 as SGHAT and CDR2 as FQNNGV. Between the trimmed V and J ends, which lost 4 bases and 2 bases, there was a span of 17 bases. The CDR3 has 16 residues. CDR3 coding DNA: TGTGCCAGCAGCTCAGGGACACCATCCGCAAACTATGGCTACACCTTC. Translation gives CASSSGTPSANYGYTF. The whole variable domain, filled in from reference TRBV11-2 and TRBJ1-2, reads EAGVAQSPRYKIIEKRQSVAFWCNPISGHATLYWYQQILGQGPKLLIQFQNNGVVDDSQLPKDRFSAERLKGVDSTLKIQPAKLEDSAVYLCASSSGTPSANYGYTFGSGTRLTVV.

This clone was counted only a few times. V usage is TRBV12-3 or TRBV12-4 and J usage is TRBJ1-2; possibly TRBD1 for D (5 bases). The CDR3 has 15 residues. V was shortened by 5 bases and J by 5 bases, with 18 bases between the two germline ends. The CDR3 region is CASSPGALGGYGYTF. CDR3 bases: TGTGCCAGCAGTCCCGGGGCCCTGGGGGGATATGGCTACACCTTC.

This chain connects TRBV6-1 to TRBJ2-5; D might be TRBD1 or TRBD2, each matching 6 bases. Germline V gives CDR1 MNHNS, CDR2 SASEGT. Trimming stripped 7 bases from V and 2 bases from J, with 17 bases between. The CDR3 spans 15 residues. CDR3 DNA: TGTGCCAGCACGTCCGCTAGGGGGGCTCAAGAGACCCAGTACTTC. Amino acids: CASTSARGAQETQYF.

This clone was counted only a few times. The chain couples TRBV7-9 to TRBJ2-2, with 8 bases aligning to TRBD1. Trimming removed 11 bases from V and 1 base from J; junction bases left unmatched: 3. CDR3 length equals 13 residues. Germline CDR1 and CDR2: SEHNR and FQNEAQ (reference sequence). The DNA for the CDR3 is TGTGCCGTTGGGACAGGGAACACCGGGGAGCTGTTTTTT. Translating it yields CAVGTGNTGELFF.

V is TRBV20-1 and J is TRBJ2-7; 12 bases agree with TRBD2. The germline V gene has CDR1 DFQATT and CDR2 SNEGSKA (reference sequence). J was trimmed by 4 bases and V by 1 base; bases with no gene match: 8. The CDR3 has 16 amino acids. The CDR3 here is CSARVWTSGKGYEQYF. The CDR3 bases are TGCAGTGCTAGAGTCTGGACTAGCGGGAAAGGGTACGAGCAGTACTTC.

This clone is judged medium-sized. The J gene is TRBJ1-6, the V gene TRBV20-1; D remains ambiguous. CDR3 length equals 13 residues. The ends were cut back, 3 bases at V and 2 bases at J, with 5 bases in the middle. From germline, CDR1 is DFQATT and CDR2 SNEGSKA (reference sequence). As DNA, the CDR3 is TGCAGTGCTAGGACGGCCTATAATTCACCCCTCCACTTT. Its protein is CSARTAYNSPLHF.

V usage is TRBV11-2 and J usage is TRBJ2-4; TRBD2 is a possible D gene (6 bases). Trimming stripped 3 bases from V and 3 bases from J, with 12 bases between. This CDR3 has 15 residues. CDR1 and CDR2 from the germline V gene are SGHAT and FQNNGV. CDR3 coding DNA: TGTGCCAGCAGCTTGAGACTAGGAATCAAAAACATTCAGTACTTC. It encodes CASSLRLGIKNIQYF. Together with reference TRBV11-2 and TRBJ2-4, the CDR3 gives the full variable domain: EAGVAQSPRYKIIEKRQSVAFWCNPISGHATLYWYQQILGQGPKLLIQFQNNGVVDDSQLPKDRFSAERLKGVDSTLKIQPAKLEDSAVYLCASSLRLGIKNIQYFGAGTRLSVL.

V gene TRBV5-8 combines with J gene TRBJ1-1, with no clear D. CDR3 size: 15 residues. Trimming shortened V by 4 bases and J by 0 bases, and 13 bases separated the two germline ends. Germline CDR1 and CDR2: SGHTS and YDEGEE. DNA for the CDR3: TGTGCCAGCAGCCATCCATTGTCGCTGAACACTGAAGCTTTCTTT. As protein: CASSHPLSLNTEAFF.

V and J are TRBV24-1 and TRBJ2-3; D possibly corresponds to TRBD2 (5 bases). The CDR3 length is 15 residues. The germline V and J ends were trimmed by 8 bases and 2 bases, with 16 bases remaining between them. Germline assignment: CDR1 KGHDR and CDR2 SFDVKD. The CDR3 is CATNPPGFPTDTQYF. The CDR3 nucleotides read TGTGCCACCAACCCGCCGGGGTTTCCCACAGATACGCAGTATTTT.

The chain combines TRBV7-8 with TRBJ2-4; 7 bases are a match to TRBD1. This CDR3 has 15 amino acids. Looked up from germline, CDR1 is SGHVS and CDR2 is FQNEAQ. V was pared by 5 bases and J by 1 base, with 5 bases of the junction left unmatched. The DNA of the CDR3 is TGTGCCAGCAGCGAAGGGGGCGCGGCCAAAAACATTCAGTACTTC. This translates into CASSEGGAAKNIQYF.

The chain couples TRBV27 to TRBJ2-3, with D unclear. CDR3 length: 9 residues. V lost 7 bases, J lost 4 bases, and 0 bases lay in between. Germline lookup yields CDR1 MNHEY and CDR2 SMNVEV (reference sequence). As DNA, the CDR3 is TGTGCCAGCACAGATACGCAGTATTTT. Translated: CASTDTQYF.

The chain has TRBV5-1 and TRBJ2-2; no firm D call. This CDR3 spans 14 amino acids. Trimming left V 4 bases short and J 3 bases short, with 10 bases between. Germline CDR1 is SGHRS and CDR2 is YFSETQ. This CDR3 reads CASSSLTDTGELFF. DNA of the CDR3: TGCGCCAGCAGCAGCCTAACAGACACCGGGGAGCTGTTTTTT. Together with reference TRBV5-1 and TRBJ2-2, the CDR3 gives the full variable domain: KAGVTQTPRYLIKTRGQQVTLSCSPISGHRSVSWYQQTPGQGLQFLFEYFSETQRNKGNFPGRFSGRQFSNSRSEMNVSTLELGDSALYLCASSSLTDTGELFFGEGSRLTVL.

This clone rates as medium-sized (0.01 to 0.1%). Other DNA sequences from this sample encode an identical CDR3 as well. V gene TRBV20-1 combines with J gene TRBJ2-7, with no clear D. The germline CDR1 and CDR2 sequences are DFQATT and SNEGSKA (reference sequence). V lost 0 bases to trimming and J lost 3 bases, with 6 bases between them. The CDR3 loop spans 12 amino acids. CDR3 residues: CSARDSIYEQYF. The CDR3, as DNA: TGCAGTGCTAGAGATTCCATCTACGAGCAGTACTTC.

This chain joins TRBV7-9 and TRBJ2-1; D may correspond to TRBD1 or TRBD2 (5 bases each). Germline-derived CDR1 and CDR2 are SEHNR and FQNEAQ (reference sequence). The V end was cut by 4 bases, the J end by 6 bases, with 10 bases between. The CDR3 is 13 residues long. CDR3 sequence: CASSSSGSNEQFF. The CDR3, as DNA: TGTGCCAGCAGCTCCTCAGGGAGCAATGAGCAGTTCTTC.